This T cell receptor (beta chain) was sequenced during a study of long-term antiretroviral therapy in people with HIV. Broader study findings: Clones that had undergone expansion before ART prevailed in the repertoire throughout all time points. Sampling of blood ran from the mid-2000s to the late 2010s, and older ART regimens were possibly in use. The range of CDR3 lengths in HIV repertoires proved narrower than that found in controls. Viral resistance, ART adherence and therapy changes all lacked available data.

Investigators performed immunoSEQ version v3.0 at survey level. Repertoires were generated with immunoSEQ multiplex PCR, while TCRdb's copy carries only in-frame clones and drops some. Here the sample spans approximately 20,000 clones, less than 85% being singletons. On this clone: Its specificity is unknown.

V lost 3 bases and J lost 5; bases outside the gene matches: 8. This CDR3 is built from 16 residues. Germline assignment: CDR1 MGHRA and CDR2 YSYEKL. This specimen consisted of unsorted PBMCs, obtained 0.9 years after starting antiretroviral therapy. The origin of this receptor is a man aged 18 to 29 with HIV. J is TRBJ2-2 and V is TRBV4-1, with 8 bases aligning to TRBD1. This CDR3 is CASSHTGQGGTGELFF. DNA for the CDR3: TGCGCCAGCAGCCATACCGGACAGGGAGGTACCGGGGAGCTGTTTTTT.